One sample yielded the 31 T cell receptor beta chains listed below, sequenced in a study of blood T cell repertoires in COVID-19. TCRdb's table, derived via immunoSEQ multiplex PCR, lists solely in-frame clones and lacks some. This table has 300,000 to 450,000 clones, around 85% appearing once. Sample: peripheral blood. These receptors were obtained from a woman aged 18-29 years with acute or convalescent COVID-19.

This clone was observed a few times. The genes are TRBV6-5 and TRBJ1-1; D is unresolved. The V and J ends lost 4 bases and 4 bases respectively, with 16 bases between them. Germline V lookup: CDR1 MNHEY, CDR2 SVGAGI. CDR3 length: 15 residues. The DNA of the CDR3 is TGTGCCAGCAGTTCTCCGGGCCTAGAGGGCACTGAAGCTTTCTTT. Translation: CASSSPGLEGTEAFF.

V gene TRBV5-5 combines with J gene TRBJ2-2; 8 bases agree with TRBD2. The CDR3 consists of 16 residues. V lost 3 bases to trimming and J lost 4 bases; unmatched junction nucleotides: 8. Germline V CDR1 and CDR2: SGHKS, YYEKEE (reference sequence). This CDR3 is CASSWLRGAATGELFF. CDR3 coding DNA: TGTGCCAGCAGCTGGTTGCGGGGGGCGGCCACCGGGGAGCTGTTTTTT.

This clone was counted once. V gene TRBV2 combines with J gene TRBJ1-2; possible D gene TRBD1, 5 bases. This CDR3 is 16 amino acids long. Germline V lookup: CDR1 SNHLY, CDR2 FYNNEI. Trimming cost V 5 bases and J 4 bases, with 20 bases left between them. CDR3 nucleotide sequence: TGTGCCAGCAGTACACTGACAGTTCGTAAGCCCTATGGCTACACCTTC. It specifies CASSTLTVRKPYGYTF.

CDR3 sequence: CATSDPGTGGNVGNQPQHF. In DNA form, the CDR3 reads TGTGCCACCAGTGATCCCGGGACAGGGGGTAATGTTGGCAATCAGCCCCAGCATTTT. The V call is TRBV24-1, the J call TRBJ1-5; 11 bases line up with TRBD1. Germline loops: CDR1 KGHDR, CDR2 SFDVKD. Trimming took 3 bases from V and 2 from J; bases not matched to a gene: 11. This CDR3 has 19 amino acids.

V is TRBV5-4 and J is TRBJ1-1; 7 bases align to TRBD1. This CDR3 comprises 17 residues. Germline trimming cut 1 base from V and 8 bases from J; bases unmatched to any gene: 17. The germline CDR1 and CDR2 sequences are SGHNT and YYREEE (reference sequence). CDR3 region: CASSLHPAGQRREEAFF. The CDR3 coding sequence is TGTGCCAGCAGCTTGCACCCCGCGGGACAGCGGAGAGAGGAAGCTTTCTTT.

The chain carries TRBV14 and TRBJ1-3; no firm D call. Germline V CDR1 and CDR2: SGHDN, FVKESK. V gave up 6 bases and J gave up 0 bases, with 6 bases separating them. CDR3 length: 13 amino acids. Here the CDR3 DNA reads TGTGCCAGCAGGGTGAGCTCTGGAAACACCATATATTTT. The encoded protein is CASRVSSGNTIYF.

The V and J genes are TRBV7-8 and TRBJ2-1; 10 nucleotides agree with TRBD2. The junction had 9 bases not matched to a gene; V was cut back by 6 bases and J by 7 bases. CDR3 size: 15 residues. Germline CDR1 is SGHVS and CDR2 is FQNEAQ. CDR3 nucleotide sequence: TGTGCCAGCAGACTCCTAGCGGGAGTGGTGAATGAGCAGTTCTTC. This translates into CASRLLAGVVNEQFF.

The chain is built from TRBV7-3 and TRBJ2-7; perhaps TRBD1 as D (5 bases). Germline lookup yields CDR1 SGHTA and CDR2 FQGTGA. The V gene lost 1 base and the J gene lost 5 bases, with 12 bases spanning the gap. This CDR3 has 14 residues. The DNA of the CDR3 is TGTGCCAGCAGCTTAATCCCAGGGATCCACGAGCAGTACTTC. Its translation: CASSLIPGIHEQYF.

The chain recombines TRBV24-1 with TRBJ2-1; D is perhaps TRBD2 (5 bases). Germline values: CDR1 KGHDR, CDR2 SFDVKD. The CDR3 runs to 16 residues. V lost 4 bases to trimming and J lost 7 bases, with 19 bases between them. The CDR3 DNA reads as TGTGCCACCAGTGAAAATAGCGCCGATCACTTGAATGAGCAGTTCTTC. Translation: CATSENSADHLNEQFF.

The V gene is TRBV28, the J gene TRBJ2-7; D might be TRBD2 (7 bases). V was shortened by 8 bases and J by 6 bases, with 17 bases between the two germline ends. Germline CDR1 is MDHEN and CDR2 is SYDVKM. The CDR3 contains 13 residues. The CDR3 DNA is TGTGCCAGCGGGGGGGGCGGGACCTCCGAGCAGTACTTC. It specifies CASGGGGTSEQYF.

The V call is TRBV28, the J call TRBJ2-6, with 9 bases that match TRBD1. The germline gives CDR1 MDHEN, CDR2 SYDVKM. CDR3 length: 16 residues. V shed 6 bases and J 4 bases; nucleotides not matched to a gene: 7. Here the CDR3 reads CASRPGTGRGANVLTF. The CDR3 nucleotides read TGTGCCAGCAGGCCCGGGACAGGGAGGGGGGCCAACGTCCTGACTTTC.

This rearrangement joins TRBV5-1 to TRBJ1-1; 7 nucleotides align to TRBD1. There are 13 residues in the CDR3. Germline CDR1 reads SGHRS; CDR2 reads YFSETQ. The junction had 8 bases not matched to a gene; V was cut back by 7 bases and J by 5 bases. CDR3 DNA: TGCGCCAGCGGACAGGCCAGTGGGACTGAAGCTTTCTTT. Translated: CASGQASGTEAFF.

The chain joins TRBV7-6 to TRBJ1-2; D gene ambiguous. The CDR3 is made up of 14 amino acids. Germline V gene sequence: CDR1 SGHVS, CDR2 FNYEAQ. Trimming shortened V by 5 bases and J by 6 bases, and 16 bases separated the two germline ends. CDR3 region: CASSETVGVDGYTF. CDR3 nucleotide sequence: TGTGCCAGCAGCGAAACCGTGGGAGTTGATGGCTACACCTTC.

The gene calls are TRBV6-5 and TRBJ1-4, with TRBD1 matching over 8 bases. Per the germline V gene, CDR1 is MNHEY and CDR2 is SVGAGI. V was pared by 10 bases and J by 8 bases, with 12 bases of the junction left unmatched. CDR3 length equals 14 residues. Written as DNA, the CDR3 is TGTGCCACCCAATTTGGACAGGGTCAAGAAAAACTGTTTTTT. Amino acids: CATQFGQGQEKLFF.

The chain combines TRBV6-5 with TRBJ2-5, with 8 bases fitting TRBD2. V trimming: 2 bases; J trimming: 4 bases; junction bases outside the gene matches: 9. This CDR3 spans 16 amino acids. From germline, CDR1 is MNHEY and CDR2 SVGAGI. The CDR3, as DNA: TGTGCCAGCAGTTACGGGATAGCGGGGATCGGAGAGACCCAGTACTTC. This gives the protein CASSYGIAGIGETQYF.

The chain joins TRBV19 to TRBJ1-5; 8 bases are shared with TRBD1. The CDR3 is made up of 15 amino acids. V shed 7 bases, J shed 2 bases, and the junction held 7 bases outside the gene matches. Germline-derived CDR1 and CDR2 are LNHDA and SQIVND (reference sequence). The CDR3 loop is CASNLQGGGNQPQHF. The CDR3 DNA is TGTGCCAGTAACCTACAGGGGGGGGGCAATCAGCCCCAGCATTTT.

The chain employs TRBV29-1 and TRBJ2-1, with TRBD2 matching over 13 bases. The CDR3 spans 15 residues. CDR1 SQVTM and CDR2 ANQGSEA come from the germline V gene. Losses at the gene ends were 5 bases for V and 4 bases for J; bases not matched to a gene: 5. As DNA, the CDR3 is TGCAGCGTTCAGACTAGCGGGAGGCCATACAATGAGCAGTTCTTC. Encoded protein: CSVQTSGRPYNEQFF.

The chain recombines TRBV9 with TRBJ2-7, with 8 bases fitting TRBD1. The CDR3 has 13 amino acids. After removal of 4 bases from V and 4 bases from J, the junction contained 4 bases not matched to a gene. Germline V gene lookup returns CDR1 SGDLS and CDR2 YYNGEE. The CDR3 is CASSLDREYEQYF. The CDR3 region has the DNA TGTGCCAGCAGCCTGGACAGGGAGTACGAGCAGTACTTC.

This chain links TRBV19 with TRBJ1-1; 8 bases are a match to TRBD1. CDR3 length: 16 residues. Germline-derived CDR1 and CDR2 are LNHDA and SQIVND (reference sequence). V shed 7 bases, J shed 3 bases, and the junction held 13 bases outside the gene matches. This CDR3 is CASMTLGQGIDTEAFF. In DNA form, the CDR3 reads TGTGCCAGTATGACGCTAGGACAGGGCATCGACACTGAAGCTTTCTTT.

CDR3: CASSQDQGGGEKLFF. The DNA for the CDR3 is TGCGCCAGCAGCCAAGATCAGGGCGGGGGTGAAAAACTGTTTTTT. The chain combines TRBV4-1 with TRBJ1-4, with D perhaps TRBD1 (5 bases). Germline values: CDR1 MGHRA, CDR2 YSYEKL. The V gene lost 0 bases and the J gene lost 7 bases, with 12 bases spanning the gap. This CDR3 has 15 residues.

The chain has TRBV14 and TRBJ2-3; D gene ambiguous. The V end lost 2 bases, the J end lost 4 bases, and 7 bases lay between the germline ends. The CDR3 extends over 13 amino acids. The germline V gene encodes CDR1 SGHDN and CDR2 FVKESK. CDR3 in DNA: TGTGCCAGCAGCCAAACAGCTTCAGATACGCAGTATTTT. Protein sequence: CASSQTASDTQYF.

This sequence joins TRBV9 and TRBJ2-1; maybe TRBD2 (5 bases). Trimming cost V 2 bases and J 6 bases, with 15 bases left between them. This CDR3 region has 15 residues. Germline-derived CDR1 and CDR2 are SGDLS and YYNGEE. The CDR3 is CASSVQETKGNEQFF. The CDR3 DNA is TGTGCCAGCAGCGTGCAGGAGACTAAGGGCAATGAGCAGTTCTTC.

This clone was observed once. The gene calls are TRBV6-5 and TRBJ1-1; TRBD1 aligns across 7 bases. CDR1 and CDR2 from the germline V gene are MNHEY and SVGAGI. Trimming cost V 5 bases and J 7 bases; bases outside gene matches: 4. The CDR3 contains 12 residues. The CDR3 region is CASSKGAIEAFF. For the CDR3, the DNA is TGTGCCAGCAGTAAGGGGGCTATTGAAGCTTTCTTT.

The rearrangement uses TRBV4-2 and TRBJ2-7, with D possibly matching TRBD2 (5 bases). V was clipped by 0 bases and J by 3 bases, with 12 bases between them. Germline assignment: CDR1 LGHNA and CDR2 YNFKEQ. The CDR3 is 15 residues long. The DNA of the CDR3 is TGTGCCAGCAGCCAAGAGAGGGCAGCCCTCTACGAGCAGTACTTC. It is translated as CASSQERAALYEQYF.

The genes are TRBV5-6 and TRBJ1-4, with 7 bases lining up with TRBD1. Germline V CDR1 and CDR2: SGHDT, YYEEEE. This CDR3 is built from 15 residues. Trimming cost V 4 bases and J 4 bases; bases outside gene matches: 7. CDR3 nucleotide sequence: TGTGCCAGCAGCACCCCGGGACAGAATAATGAAAAACTGTTTTTT. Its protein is CASSTPGQNNEKLFF.

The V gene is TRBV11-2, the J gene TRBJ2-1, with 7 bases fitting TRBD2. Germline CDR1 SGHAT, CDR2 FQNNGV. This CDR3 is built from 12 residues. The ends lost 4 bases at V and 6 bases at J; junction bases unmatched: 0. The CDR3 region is CASSWTSNEQFF. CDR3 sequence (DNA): TGTGCCAGCAGCTGGACTAGCAATGAGCAGTTCTTC. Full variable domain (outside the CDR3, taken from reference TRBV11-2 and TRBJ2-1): EAGVAQSPRYKIIEKRQSVAFWCNPISGHATLYWYQQILGQGPKLLIQFQNNGVVDDSQLPKDRFSAERLKGVDSTLKIQPAKLEDSAVYLCASSWTSNEQFFGPGTRLTVL.

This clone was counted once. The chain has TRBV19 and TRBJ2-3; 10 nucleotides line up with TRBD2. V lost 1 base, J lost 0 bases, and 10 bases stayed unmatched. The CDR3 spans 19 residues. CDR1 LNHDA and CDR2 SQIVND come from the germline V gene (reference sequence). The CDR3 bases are TGTGCCAGTAGTATAGCTCCGGGACTAGCGCAGTCTAGCACAGATACGCAGTATTTT. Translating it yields CASSIAPGLAQSSTDTQYF.

This CDR3 reads CASSSGDRAKEAFF. The CDR3 DNA is TGTGCCAGCAGCTCTGGGGACAGGGCTAAAGAAGCTTTCTTT. This chain connects TRBV13 to TRBJ1-1, with 9 bases lining up with TRBD1. CDR1 and CDR2 (germline): PRHDT, FYEKMQ (reference sequence). The CDR3 totals 14 residues. The J segment lost 8 bases and the V segment lost 4 bases, leaving 8 bases of the junction unmatched.

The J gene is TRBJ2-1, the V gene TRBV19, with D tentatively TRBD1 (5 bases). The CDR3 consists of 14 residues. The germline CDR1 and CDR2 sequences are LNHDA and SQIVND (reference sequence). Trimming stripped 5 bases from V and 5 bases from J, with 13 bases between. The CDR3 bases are TGTGCCAGTAGTTGGGAAGTGGGGCACAATGAGCAGTTCTTC. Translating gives CASSWEVGHNEQFF.

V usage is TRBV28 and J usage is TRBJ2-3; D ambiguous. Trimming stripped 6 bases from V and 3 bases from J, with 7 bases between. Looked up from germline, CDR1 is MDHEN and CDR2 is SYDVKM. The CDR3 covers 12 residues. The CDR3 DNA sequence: TGTGCCAGCAGGAAACAAACAGATACGCAGTATTTT. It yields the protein CASRKQTDTQYF.

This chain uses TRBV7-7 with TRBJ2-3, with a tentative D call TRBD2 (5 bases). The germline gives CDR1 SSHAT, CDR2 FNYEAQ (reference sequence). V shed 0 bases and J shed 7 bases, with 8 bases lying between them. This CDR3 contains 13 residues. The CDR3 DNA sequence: TGTGCCAGCAGCTTAGCATCGGGATATACGCAGTATTTT. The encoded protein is CASSLASGYTQYF.